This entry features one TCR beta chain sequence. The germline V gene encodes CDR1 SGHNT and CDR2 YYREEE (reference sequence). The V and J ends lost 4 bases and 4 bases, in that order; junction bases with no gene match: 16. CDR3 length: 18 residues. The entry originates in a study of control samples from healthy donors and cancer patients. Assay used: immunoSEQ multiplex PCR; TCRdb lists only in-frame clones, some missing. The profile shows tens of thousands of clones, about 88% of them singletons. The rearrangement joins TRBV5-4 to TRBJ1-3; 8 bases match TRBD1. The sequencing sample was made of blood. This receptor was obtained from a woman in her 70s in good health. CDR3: CASSPAPMTGVVGNTIYF. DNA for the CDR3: TGTGCCAGCAGCCCTGCTCCCATGACAGGGGTGGTCGGAAACACCATATATTTT.